Listed below are T cell receptor beta chains from one sample, sequenced in a study of cytomegalovirus exposure and HLA in healthy donors. Produced via immunoSEQ multiplex PCR; TCRdb's table is partial and in-frame only. The data show about 150,000 clones, with around 74% seen just once and under 8% held by the top ten. Source material: PBMCs. These receptor sequences come from a man aged 45-65 years in good health and CMV-seropositive. CDR3s include the opening cysteine and the closing phenylalanine or tryptophan. D genes are given only for firm matches. Expanded clones get a size class; other rows say once, few or many, or leave the size out.

TRBV11-2	TRBD2	TRBJ2-3	few	TGTGCCAGCAGCTTCCTCTTTGCGGGAGCTACAGATACGCAGTATTTT	CASSFLFAGATDTQYF
TRBV10-3	.	TRBJ1-1	few	TGTGCCATCAGTGAGTCCGCAGGGCAGACTGAAGCTTTCTTT	CAISESAGQTEAFF
TRBV11-2	.	TRBJ1-6	.	TGTGCCAGCAGCTTAGCATCCTATAATTCACCCCTCCACTTT	CASSLASYNSPLHF
TRBV21-1	.	TRBJ2-4	.	TGTGCCAGCAGCAATGGACTAGCGGGAGGTCTTGTCAAAAACATTCAGTACTTC	CASSNGLAGGLVKNIQYF
TRBV27	.	TRBJ2-1	.	TGTGCCAGCAGTTTATCCGGGGATCCCTCTAGCTACAATGAGCAGTTCTTC	CASSLSGDPSSYNEQFF
TRBV29-1	.	TRBJ2-7	once	TGCAGCGTTGAAGTGGGGGACGGGAGCTCCTACGAGCAGTACTTC	CSVEVGDGSSYEQYF
TRBV19	TRBD1	TRBJ2-7	.	TGTGCCAGTAGTATGACCGGGACAGAATTCTACGAGCAGTACTTC	CASSMTGTEFYEQYF
TRBV18	.	TRBJ1-2	.	TGTGCCAGCTCACCACCGGGATCCCCTGGGGAGGGCTATGGCTACACCTTC	CASSPPGSPGEGYGYTF
TRBV6-1	.	TRBJ2-1	.	TGTGCCAGCAGCGCCTCGGGTTTCTCCTACAATGAGCAGTTCTTC	CASSASGFSYNEQFF
TRBV7-6	TRBD1	TRBJ1-6	.	TGTGCCAGCAGCCGCAAGGGGGACAGGGGGCCCAGCTCCTATAATTCACCCCTCCACTTT	CASSRKGDRGPSSYNSPLHF
TRBV18	.	TRBJ1-4	.	TGTGCCAGCTCAGGCGGAGACGGTGAAAAACTGTTTTTT	CASSGGDGEKLFF
TRBV11-3	TRBD1	TRBJ1-1	once	TGTGCCAGCAGCAAGACAGGGACGGGCACTGAAGCTTTCTTT	CASSKTGTGTEAFF
TRBV5-1	TRBD1	TRBJ1-5	.	TGCGCCAGCAGCCTGGAAGGACTAACAGGGGACGCCCAGCATTTT	CASSLEGLTGDAQHF
TRBV19	TRBD2	TRBJ2-7	.	TGTGCCAGTAGTTCCCTAGCGGGGTTATACGAGCAGTACTTC	CASSSLAGLYEQYF
TRBV6-5	TRBD1	TRBJ1-1	.	TGTGCCACCATCAGGACAGGGATGAACACTGAAGCTTTCTTT	CATIRTGMNTEAFF
TRBV9	.	TRBJ2-1	few	TGTGCCAGCAGCGCCACAAGTGAGCAGTTCTTC	CASSATSEQFF
TRBV6-1	TRBD2	TRBJ2-1	once	TGTGCCAGTTCTAGCGGGCCTTACAATGAGCAGTTCTTC	CASSSGPYNEQFF
TRBV14	TRBD2	TRBJ2-5	.	TGTGCCAGCAGCCCCTACCGAGGGGAGGGAATAGAGACCCAGTACTTC	CASSPYRGEGIETQYF
TRBV11-2	.	TRBJ2-7	.	TGTGCCAGCAGCCCCATTGGGCAGGGAGGCGAGCAGTACTTC	CASSPIGQGGEQYF
TRBV9	TRBD2	TRBJ2-7	.	TGTGCCAGCAGCGCGACTAGCGGGAGTTACGAGCAGTACTTC	CASSATSGSYEQYF
TRBV28	.	TRBJ1-2	.	TGTGCCAGCAGTTTAGGCCCAGGGGTTAACTATGGCTACACCTTC	CASSLGPGVNYGYTF
TRBV23-1	TRBD1	TRBJ1-2	.	TGCGCCAGCAGTCCCGGGACAGGGAAAGGCTACGCCTTC	CASSPGTGKGYAF
TRBV11-3	.	TRBJ1-4	.	TGTGCCAGCAGCTTGGTGGAGGGATGGGAGAATGAAAAACTGTTTTTT	CASSLVEGWENEKLFF
TRBV28	.	TRBJ2-5	.	TGTGCCAGCAGTCGGGGTCTGGCCCAAGAGACCCAGTACTTC	CASSRGLAQETQYF
TRBV28	.	TRBJ2-7	.	TGTGCCAGCAGCCGAACAGGTACTCTATCCTACGAGCAGTACTTC	CASSRTGTLSYEQYF
TRBV6-1	TRBD1	TRBJ1-2	.	TGTGCCAGCAGTGAACCTCTCCAGGGACAGGGGGGCAACTATGGCTACACCTTC	CASSEPLQGQGGNYGYTF
TRBV5-1	.	TRBJ2-1	.	TGCGCCAGCAGCTTGGCCCCTAGGAGCAATGAGCAGTTCTTC	CASSLAPRSNEQFF
TRBV11-3	.	TRBJ2-2	.	TGTGCCAGCAGCTTAGCCGGGGGAGACACCGGGGAGCTGTTTTTT	CASSLAGGDTGELFF